This T cell receptor (beta chain) was recorded in a study of blood T cell repertoires in COVID-19 (dated by TCRdb to 2018 to 2020). Study-level background: The collaborator samples originated in the United States, Italy and Spain and spanned the acute and convalescent phases of COVID-19. The prospective study material was composed of cDNA or gDNA derived from T cells, B-cell-depleted T cells, or PBMCs. The dataset comprised deeply sampled blood TCRbeta repertoires from subjects exposed to, actively infected with, or recovered from COVID-19. A freely available public database, intended as a resource for researchers studying the immune response to SARS-CoV-2, is where the repertoires were released. The samples were drawn from two sources: the first 160 participants of the ongoing ImmuneRACE study, and 1,254 subjects contributed by 6 global collaborators. Nearly every sample came with metadata listing a de-identified subject ID, COVID-19 status, age in years and sex. HLA class I and class II types, where available, came from metadata supplied by the sample provider rather than from assay-based typing. What the research found in general, with its limitations: How much clinical and demographic metadata was included differed by source and by participant, and the metadata was provided uncurated.

Details on this clone: It lacks a known antigen. Base qualities are missing; no much larger clone stands one base away.

Each collaborating institution followed its own protocols to collect whole blood in K2EDTA tubes. For TCRbeta analysis, collaborator samples were shipped as frozen whole blood, as isolated PBMCs, or as DNA extracted from either sample type. Its CDR3 holds 14 amino acids, cysteine through phenylalanine. Just the 42-base CDR3 DNA is kept, in frame starting at base 1. Sequences MNHEY (CDR1) and SMNVEV (CDR2) are obtained from the germline V gene (reference sequence). V ends up 9 bases short and J 1 base short, with an unmatched junction base count of 7. TCRbeta CDR3 regions were amplified from genomic DNA using the immunoSEQ Assay, a bias-controlled multiplex PCR. Per the original workflow: Nucleated cell counts per sample were estimated from amplification of reference gene primers within the assay. To quantify the absolute abundance of each unique TCRbeta CDR3 rearrangement, sequence reads were collapsed and filtered. For each sample, productive Simpson clonality was calculated as the square root of Simpson's diversity index across productive rearrangements. Drawn from immuneACCESS, this table holds only the in-frame rearrangements with V and J called that TCRdb kept. Clones are partly lost; checked studies trace under half to an unresolved V gene and leave the rest unexplained. That table furnishes V, J and clone size, whereas the DNA furnished D and trimming. The sample includes tens of thousands of clones, with around 85% observed a single time. Together, the top ten hold around 12% of the sample.

Sequencing was performed on peripheral blood. The chain joins TRBV27 to TRBJ2-3, with 7 central nucleotides matching TRBD2. The receptor was isolated from a human donor in a cohort sampled during active COVID-19. The sequenced DNA: TGTGCCAGTACCGACGCGGGGGGCACAGATACGCAGTATTTT. This translates into CASTDAGGTDTQYF.